This TCR beta chain was found in a study of blood T cell repertoires in COVID-19. Study-wide background: Acute-phase and convalescent COVID-19 samples originated in the United States, Italy and Spain.

As originally analysed: Reference gene primer amplification gave nucleated cell count estimates. The data were produced by immunoSEQ multiplex PCR, yet TCRdb's version contains in-frame clones alone and is incomplete. The DNA gave D and trimming, while V, J and clone size come from that table. The sample has fewer than 200,000 clones; 70% to 90% are singletons. Concerning this clone: The sample holds other DNA sequences that translate to the same CDR3.

Adults between roughly 18 and 89 years of age took part from about two dozen US areas. CDR3 length: 14 amino acids. J lost 2 bases, V lost 9 bases, and 2 bases had no gene match. CDR1 MNHEY and CDR2 SMNVEV come from the germline V gene (reference sequence). The sample was PBMCs or T cells enriched from blood (not recorded which). The receptor comes from a woman aged 40 to 55 in a cohort exposed to, infected with or recovered from COVID-19 (not recorded which). V gene TRBV27 combines with J gene TRBJ2-5, with 14 bases lining up with TRBD2. The CDR3 DNA follows: TGTGCCAGTAGACTAGCGGGGGGGCAAGAGACCCAGTACTTC. It encodes CASRLAGGQETQYF.